The 15 T cell receptor beta chains in this list originate from one sample, sequenced in a study of blood T cell repertoires in COVID-19. Some clones are missing from TCRdb's copy, which holds only in-frame ones; the method was immunoSEQ multiplex PCR. The data contain roughly 75,000 clones, about four fifths of them singletons. The sequencing input was peripheral blood. Receptor source: a man in his 70s with acute or convalescent COVID-19.

This chain joins TRBV29-1 and TRBJ1-1; a possible D gene is TRBD1 (5 bases). Germline V gives CDR1 SQVTM, CDR2 ANQGSEA. The CDR3 runs 13 residues. The V end lost 4 bases, the J end lost 5 bases, and 14 bases lay between the germline ends. The CDR3 DNA is TGCAGCGTTGGCGGGGGGAGGGGTACTGAAGCTTTCTTT. Translation gives CSVGGGRGTEAFF.

The chain links TRBV7-2 to TRBJ2-1; 8 positions agree with TRBD2. The CDR3 is made up of 16 amino acids. Germline values: CDR1 SGHTA, CDR2 FQGNSA. V lost 5 bases and J lost 0; bases outside the gene matches: 6. CDR3 loop: CASSGRLAGSYNEQFF. In DNA form, the CDR3 reads TGTGCCAGCAGCGGCAGGCTAGCGGGCTCCTACAATGAGCAGTTCTTC.

The rearrangement links TRBV18 to TRBJ2-1, with 9 positions matching TRBD2. Germline assignment: CDR1 KGHSH and CDR2 LQKENI. There are 15 residues in the CDR3. V lost 0 bases and J lost 5; bases outside the gene matches: 2. The CDR3 sequence is CASSPPGGRDNEQFF. The CDR3 DNA follows: TGTGCCAGCTCACCACCCGGCGGGAGGGACAATGAGCAGTTCTTC.

The J gene is TRBJ1-1, the V gene TRBV6-5, with TRBD1 matching over 7 bases. The CDR3 is made up of 13 amino acids. Trimming cost V 5 bases and J 4 bases; bases outside gene matches: 4. The germline gives CDR1 MNHEY, CDR2 SVGAGI. CDR3: CASSRGDSTEAFF. The CDR3 DNA is TGTGCCAGCAGTAGGGGGGACAGCACTGAAGCTTTCTTT.

V usage is TRBV18 and J usage is TRBJ1-5, with 7 nucleotides matching TRBD1. V dropped 1 base and J dropped 2; count of bases not matched to a gene: 8. The CDR3 extends over 17 amino acids. Germline V CDR1 and CDR2: KGHSH, LQKENI. As DNA, the CDR3 is TGTGCCAGCTCACCACTTATCGTCGGACAGGGCAATCAGCCCCAGCATTTT. It is translated as CASSPLIVGQGNQPQHF.

Within the sample, this clone is medium-sized. V is TRBV5-5 and J is TRBJ1-3; D is perhaps TRBD1 (6 bases). The CDR3 sequence is 17 residues long. Per germline, CDR1 SGHKS and CDR2 YYEKEE (reference sequence). V lost 1 base to trimming and J lost 0 bases, with 14 bases between them. In nucleotides, the CDR3 is TGTGCCAGCAGCTTGAAGACAGGACAAGTCTCTGGAAACACCATATATTTT. Translating it yields CASSLKTGQVSGNTIYF.

This clone was detected only a few times. The chain is built from TRBV13 and TRBJ2-7, with a tentative D call TRBD1 (5 bases). CDR1 and CDR2 from the germline V gene are PRHDT and FYEKMQ (reference sequence). Trimming removed 0 bases from V and 2 bases from J, with 17 bases in between. The CDR3 spans 17 residues. The CDR3 here is CASSLGLMGQVTYEQYF. In nucleotides, the CDR3 is TGTGCCAGCAGCTTAGGCCTAATGGGGCAGGTCACCTACGAGCAGTACTTC.

This clone was seen only a few times. This sequence joins TRBV9 and TRBJ1-1; TRBD1 aligns across 8 bases. The V gene end was trimmed by 4 bases and the J gene end by 4 bases; junction bases not matched to a gene: 12. The CDR3 is made up of 16 amino acids. CDR1 and CDR2 from the germline V gene are SGDLS and YYNGEE. The CDR3 DNA follows: TGTGCCAGCAGCCGCAGGGGGCCAGGGGGGAGCACTGAAGCTTTCTTT. It yields the protein CASSRRGPGGSTEAFF.

This clone turned up a few times. The rearrangement joins TRBV6-5 to TRBJ2-1; D may be TRBD2 (6 bases). The CDR3 runs to 15 residues. Germline V gene sequence: CDR1 MNHEY, CDR2 SVGAGI. V lost 6 bases to trimming and J lost 3 bases, with 15 bases between them. CDR3 amino acids: CASSHAGGNYNEQFF. The DNA of the CDR3 is TGTGCCAGCAGCCACGCCGGGGGAAACTACAATGAGCAGTTCTTC.

V is TRBV28 and J is TRBJ2-7; unclear D gene. Germline V CDR1 and CDR2: MDHEN, SYDVKM. V was clipped by 7 bases and J by 3 bases, with 28 bases between them. The CDR3 loop spans 18 amino acids. CDR3 bases: TGTGCCAGCACCTCCCCTCGCGACAAGGCAGTTTCGTACTACGAGCAGTACTTC. As protein: CASTSPRDKAVSYYEQYF.

V usage is TRBV5-4 and J usage is TRBJ2-3; TRBD2 is a possible D gene (5 bases). The CDR3 has 13 amino acids. CDR1 SGHNT and CDR2 YYREEE come from the germline V gene (reference sequence). The germline V and J ends were trimmed by 0 bases and 4 bases, with 6 bases remaining between them. The DNA for the CDR3 is TGTGCCAGCAGCTTGGTCGGGGCAGATACGCAGTATTTT. Translation gives CASSLVGADTQYF.

This sequence joins TRBV20-1 and TRBJ2-3; D ambiguous. The CDR3 runs to 11 residues. Trimming shortened V by 6 bases and J by 2 bases, and 6 bases separated the two germline ends. Looked up from germline, CDR1 is DFQATT and CDR2 is SNEGSKA (reference sequence). The CDR3 DNA reads TGCAGTGCCGAACACACAGATACGCAGTATTTT. It specifies CSAEHTDTQYF.

CDR3 loop: CANRNPKGRGRDWGGMEQYF. The DNA of the CDR3 is TGCGCCAATAGAAACCCGAAGGGCAGGGGGCGCGATTGGGGCGGGATGGAGCAGTACTTC. This rearrangement joins TRBV5-1 to TRBJ2-7, with 8 bases fitting TRBD1. V lost 9 bases and J lost 7; bases outside the gene matches: 33. The V gene's germline CDR1 is SGHRS and CDR2 YFSETQ. This CDR3 has 20 amino acids.

This clone appeared a few times. J is TRBJ2-7 and V is TRBV19, with 7 positions matching TRBD2. V was clipped by 4 bases and J by 1 base; unmatched bases: 4. The V gene's germline CDR1 is LNHDA and CDR2 SQIVND (reference sequence). There are 14 residues in the CDR3. Here the CDR3 reads CASSTQGGSYEQYF. For the CDR3, the DNA is TGTGCCAGTAGTACGCAGGGAGGGTCCTACGAGCAGTACTTC.

This clone was picked up one time. This sequence joins TRBV24-1 and TRBJ1-4, with D hard to call. The germline V and J ends were trimmed by 6 bases and 6 bases, with 10 bases remaining between them. This CDR3 spans 13 amino acids. The germline V gene encodes CDR1 KGHDR and CDR2 SFDVKD. The CDR3 DNA is TGTGCCACCAGTAGAGGCGGAGATGAAAAACTGTTTTTT. It specifies CATSRGGDEKLFF.